A selection of T cell receptor beta chains follows, all from one sample in a study of T cells after yellow fever vaccination. One entry per CDR3 protein, called by TCRdb with MiXCR from the 5' RACE reads. Of about 630,000 distinct CDR3 sequences listed, 10% to 15% are singletons. This sample comprised PBMCs, obtained on the day of the yellow fever booster vaccination. The receptor set was obtained from a young man who received the YFV17D yellow fever vaccine. CDR3s include the opening cysteine and the closing phenylalanine or tryptophan. The D gene is left open where the match is weak. Clone size is given for some rows only: seen once, a few or many times, or a class if the clone is expanded.

cdr3_length: 15; clone_size: .; d_call: TRBD2; v_call: TRBV20-1; j_call: TRBJ2-5; cdr3_nt: TGCAGTGCTAGAGACCTAGCGGGCACCCAAGAGACCCAGTACTTC; cdr3_aa: CSARDLAGTQETQYF
cdr3_length: 14; clone_size: .; d_call: TRBD1; v_call: TRBV20-1; j_call: TRBJ2-5; cdr3_nt: TGCAGTGCTAGTCTCGCAGGGGGCCGAAAGACCCAGTACTTC; cdr3_aa: CSASLAGGRKTQYF
cdr3_length: 15; clone_size: many; d_call: TRBD1; v_call: TRBV3-1; j_call: TRBJ1-5; cdr3_nt: TGTGCCAGCAGCCGCGGGACAGATAGCAATCAGCCCCAGCATTTT; cdr3_aa: CASSRGTDSNQPQHF
cdr3_length: 17; clone_size: many; d_call: TRBD2; v_call: TRBV4-3; j_call: TRBJ2-1; cdr3_nt: TGCGCCAGCAGCCTCAACCTAGCGGGAGCCCCCTACAATGAGCAGTTCTTC; cdr3_aa: CASSLNLAGAPYNEQFF
cdr3_length: 13; clone_size: .; d_call: TRBD1; v_call: TRBV5-1; j_call: TRBJ2-5; cdr3_nt: TGCGCCAGCAGAGGGACAGCCGAAATCGTCCAGTACTTC; cdr3_aa: CASRGTAEIVQYF
cdr3_length: 10; clone_size: .; d_call: .; v_call: TRBV20-1; j_call: TRBJ2-3; cdr3_nt: TGCAGTGCTAGGGTCAATACGCAGTATTTT; cdr3_aa: CSARVNTQYF
cdr3_length: 14; clone_size: .; d_call: .; v_call: TRBV29-1; j_call: TRBJ1-5; cdr3_nt: TGCAGCGCCCCCCGTGTGGGGATCAATCAGCCCCAGCATTTT; cdr3_aa: CSAPRVGINQPQHF
cdr3_length: 15; clone_size: few; d_call: .; v_call: TRBV28; j_call: TRBJ2-5; cdr3_nt: TGTGCCAGCAGTTTGTTGCCAGGGTCCGAAGAGACCCAGTACTTC; cdr3_aa: CASSLLPGSEETQYF
cdr3_length: 14; clone_size: few; d_call: TRBD1; v_call: TRBV28; j_call: TRBJ2-3; cdr3_nt: TGTGCCAGCAGTGGACAGGGGGCAGGGGATACGCAGTATTTT; cdr3_aa: CASSGQGAGDTQYF
cdr3_length: 14; clone_size: few; d_call: .; v_call: TRBV18; j_call: TRBJ2-5; cdr3_nt: TGTGCCAGCTCACCACCGAACGGCCAAGAGACCCAGTACTTC; cdr3_aa: CASSPPNGQETQYF
cdr3_length: 14; clone_size: few; d_call: .; v_call: TRBV6-5; j_call: TRBJ1-1; cdr3_nt: TGTGCCAGCAGTTACTCGGATCAGGGAACTGAAGCTTTCTTT; cdr3_aa: CASSYSDQGTEAFF
cdr3_length: 16; clone_size: few; d_call: .; v_call: TRBV5-1; j_call: TRBJ2-7; cdr3_nt: TGCGCCAGCAGCTTGGCCGGACGTTTCAGCTCCTACGAGCAGTACTTC; cdr3_aa: CASSLAGRFSSYEQYF
cdr3_length: 13; clone_size: .; d_call: TRBD2; v_call: TRBV30; j_call: TRBJ2-7; cdr3_nt: TGTGCCGGCTCGAAGCGGGGGGCCTACGAGCAGTACTTC; cdr3_aa: CAGSKRGAYEQYF
cdr3_length: 15; clone_size: .; d_call: .; v_call: TRBV19; j_call: TRBJ2-1; cdr3_nt: TGTGCCAGTAGGTCCGGGGGCAGGGGCTACAATGAGCAGTTCTTC; cdr3_aa: CASRSGGRGYNEQFF
cdr3_length: 18; clone_size: few; d_call: .; v_call: TRBV11-2; j_call: TRBJ2-3; cdr3_nt: TGTGCCAGCAGCTTATTCCTACTGGAGCGGTCTAGCACAGATACGCAGTATTTT; cdr3_aa: CASSLFLLERSSTDTQYF
cdr3_length: 9; clone_size: many; d_call: .; v_call: TRBV4-2; j_call: TRBJ2-5; cdr3_nt: TGTGCCACCCTGGAGACCCAGTACTTC; cdr3_aa: CATLETQYF
cdr3_length: 13; clone_size: .; d_call: .; v_call: TRBV4-1; j_call: TRBJ1-2; cdr3_nt: TGCGCCAGCAGCCAGATAATTGACTATGGCTACACCTTC; cdr3_aa: CASSQIIDYGYTF
cdr3_length: 13; clone_size: few; d_call: .; v_call: TRBV7-2; j_call: TRBJ2-2; cdr3_nt: TGTGCCAGCAGTCCCCCTGGGGGCAGGGAGCTGTTTTTT; cdr3_aa: CASSPPGGRELFF
cdr3_length: 15; clone_size: few; d_call: .; v_call: TRBV20-1; j_call: TRBJ2-2; cdr3_nt: TGCAGTGCTAGAGGGGACGCTGCGAACACCGGGGAGCTGTTTTTT; cdr3_aa: CSARGDAANTGELFF
cdr3_length: 15; clone_size: few; d_call: .; v_call: TRBV10-3; j_call: TRBJ2-1; cdr3_nt: TGTGCCATCAGTGGCGACTTGGATGGGACCAATGAGCAGTTCTTC; cdr3_aa: CAISGDLDGTNEQFF
cdr3_length: 20; clone_size: .; d_call: TRBD2; v_call: TRBV6-2/TRBV6-3; j_call: TRBJ2-3; cdr3_nt: TGTGCCAGCAGTTACACTCCCCGCACACTGGGACTAGCGGGCACAGATACGCAGTATTTT; cdr3_aa: CASSYTPRTLGLAGTDTQYF
cdr3_length: 15; clone_size: many; d_call: TRBD2; v_call: TRBV20-1; j_call: TRBJ2-1; cdr3_nt: TGCAGTGCTGGGGGGGGGAGCGGGAGTAGGAATGAGCAGTTCTTC; cdr3_aa: CSAGGGSGSRNEQFF
cdr3_length: 13; clone_size: few; d_call: .; v_call: TRBV20-1; j_call: TRBJ1-4; cdr3_nt: TGCAGTGCTCGGGGCAGGCGAGAGGGAAAACTGTTTTTT; cdr3_aa: CSARGRREGKLFF
cdr3_length: 18; clone_size: few; d_call: .; v_call: TRBV6-1; j_call: TRBJ2-6; cdr3_nt: TGTGCCAGCAGTGAAAGCGGGACAGCTCGCTCTGGGGCCAACGTCCTGACTTTC; cdr3_aa: CASSESGTARSGANVLTF